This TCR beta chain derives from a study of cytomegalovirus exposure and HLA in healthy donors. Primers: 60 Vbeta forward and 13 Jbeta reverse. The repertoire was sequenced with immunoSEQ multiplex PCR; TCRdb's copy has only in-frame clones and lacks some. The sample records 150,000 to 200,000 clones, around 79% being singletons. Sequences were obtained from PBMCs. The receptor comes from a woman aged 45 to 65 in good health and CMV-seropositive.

The chain's CDR3 is CASSQDPAGFQETQYF. The CDR3 bases are TGCGCCAGCAGCCAAGACCCAGCGGGCTTCCAAGAGACCCAGTACTTC. The chain combines TRBV4-3 with TRBJ2-7; TRBD2 might be the D (6 bases). The J call is in doubt because the DNA end fits TRBJ2-5 better. Germline-derived CDR1 and CDR2 are LGHNA and YSLEER. This CDR3 contains 16 residues.